One sample yielded the 29 T cell receptor beta chains listed below, sequenced in a study of shared clonotypes between healthy human individuals. In the naive CD8 group, cells lacked CD45RO and were positively selected for CCR7, so terminally differentiated effector memory CD45RA+ cells were left out. The method was immunoSEQ multiplex PCR; TCRdb's version includes in-frame clones alone and lacks a portion of them. The sample has about 580,000 clones, more than 95% seen once. The specimen was naive CD8+ T cells sorted from blood. The origin of the receptors is a man under 40 in good health.

The chain recombines TRBV7-2 with TRBJ1-5; no clear D. Germline CDR1 reads SGHTA; CDR2 reads FQGNSA. Trimming took 0 bases from V and 5 from J, leaving 11 bases between them. The CDR3 consists of 15 residues. The DNA for the CDR3 is TGTGCCAGCAGCTTAGCCCTCGGCGAGCATCAGCCCCAGCATTTT. It specifies CASSLALGEHQPQHF.

V gene TRBV14 combines with J gene TRBJ2-1; D remains ambiguous. The CDR3 is 17 amino acids. Looked up from germline, CDR1 is SGHDN and CDR2 is FVKESK. Trimming cost V 1 base and J 2 bases, with 15 bases left between them. The CDR3 sequence: CASSQGGVLGAYNEQFF. In DNA form, the CDR3 reads TGTGCCAGCAGCCAAGGTGGGGTGCTAGGAGCCTACAATGAGCAGTTCTTC.

The J gene is TRBJ2-3, the V gene TRBV7-2; the match to TRBD2 covers 7 bases. Losses at the gene ends were 3 bases for V and 4 bases for J; bases not matched to a gene: 7. This CDR3 comprises 15 residues. Germline V CDR1 and CDR2: SGHTA, FQGNSA. The DNA for the CDR3 is TGTGCCAGCAGCTTTCGCGGGAGTTCCGCAGATACGCAGTATTTT. Translating it yields CASSFRGSSADTQYF.

This rearrangement joins TRBV27 to TRBJ1-4; a weak D match, TRBD1 (6 bases). The CDR3 runs 14 residues. V dropped 2 bases and J dropped 8 bases, with 12 bases sitting between them. Germline lookup yields CDR1 MNHEY and CDR2 SMNVEV (reference sequence). This CDR3 is CASSLGPRGEKLFF. In DNA form, the CDR3 reads TGTGCCAGCAGTTTAGGCCCCAGGGGCGAAAAACTGTTTTTT.

The V call is TRBV7-8, the J call TRBJ2-3; perhaps TRBD2 as D (5 bases). Germline lookup yields CDR1 SGHVS and CDR2 FQNEAQ. The V gene lost 5 bases and the J gene lost 2 bases, with 14 bases spanning the gap. This CDR3 spans 15 amino acids. DNA for the CDR3: TGTGCCAGCAGCCCTCGGGAAAGGATCACAGATACGCAGTATTTT. Translated, it gives CASSPRERITDTQYF.

The chain combines TRBV18 with TRBJ2-3; 7 nucleotides match TRBD2. Germline CDR1 reads KGHSH; CDR2 reads LQKENI. This CDR3 has 13 amino acids. J was trimmed by 4 bases and V by 11 bases; bases with no gene match: 9. This CDR3 reads CASGGSTPDTQYF. Written as DNA, the CDR3 is TGTGCCTCCGGGGGGAGCACCCCAGATACGCAGTATTTT.

The chain combines TRBV6-1 with TRBJ2-7, with D possibly TRBD2 on 5 matching bases. V lost 1 base and J 3 bases, leaving 16 bases between the germline ends. There are 16 residues in the CDR3. Per germline, CDR1 MNHNS and CDR2 SASEGT. The CDR3 spells CASSEGLGRRLYEQYF. As DNA, the CDR3 is TGTGCCAGCAGTGAAGGTTTGGGCAGGAGGCTCTACGAGCAGTACTTC.

The chain joins TRBV19 to TRBJ2-7, with D unclear. Germline V lookup: CDR1 LNHDA, CDR2 SQIVND (reference sequence). Between the trimmed V and J ends, which lost 1 base and 5 bases, there was a span of 15 bases. This CDR3 comprises 15 residues. The CDR3 nucleotides are TGTGCCAGTAGTATAGGTGTAGGTGAGTCTGACGAGCAGTACTTC. Its translation: CASSIGVGESDEQYF.

This rearrangement joins TRBV9 to TRBJ2-3; D may match TRBD1 or TRBD2 (5 bases each). V lost 7 bases and J lost 0, with 15 bases in between. In germline, CDR1 is SGDLS, CDR2 YYNGEE. The CDR3 contains 15 residues. CDR3 bases: TGTGCCAGCGGGGGAACAGGTTCTAGCACAGATACGCAGTATTTT. It translates to CASGGTGSSTDTQYF.

The rearrangement uses TRBV7-2 and TRBJ2-1, with TRBD2 matching 8 bases. This CDR3 has 19 amino acids. The V segment lost 2 bases and the J segment 1 base; nucleotides outside the gene matches: 13. Germline V gives CDR1 SGHTA, CDR2 FQGNSA. DNA of the CDR3: TGTGCCAGCAGCTTAAACCGCGTAGTAGCTAGCGGGTCCTACAATGAGCAGTTCTTC. Residues: CASSLNRVVASGSYNEQFF.

V usage is TRBV6-6 and J usage is TRBJ2-1; the D is unclear. Germline-derived CDR1 and CDR2 are MNHNY and SVGAGI (reference sequence). This CDR3 is built from 15 residues. V was trimmed by 0 bases and J by 2 bases, leaving 8 bases between them. This chain's CDR3 is CASSYSPGPYNEQFF. CDR3 DNA sequence: TGTGCCAGCAGTTACTCACCGGGTCCCTACAATGAGCAGTTCTTC.

The V and J genes are TRBV6-5 and TRBJ1-2; no definite D call. Trimming took 6 bases from V and 8 from J, leaving 16 bases between them. Germline V gene lookup returns CDR1 MNHEY and CDR2 SVGAGI. This CDR3 comprises 13 residues. The chain's CDR3 is CASRPRVGLGYTF. CDR3 nucleotide sequence: TGTGCCAGCAGGCCAAGGGTCGGACTGGGCTACACCTTC.

The V gene is TRBV7-8, the J gene TRBJ2-5; 12 bases fit TRBD1. Trimming at V came to 5 bases and at J to 4 bases, leaving 11 bases not matched to a gene. The germline gives CDR1 SGHVS, CDR2 FQNEAQ. CDR3 length equals 17 residues. CDR3: CASSDHRDRGPLETQYF. The CDR3 DNA sequence: TGTGCCAGCAGCGACCACCGGGACAGGGGGCCTCTAGAGACCCAGTACTTC. The variable domain in full, completed from reference TRBV7-8 and TRBJ2-5, reads GAGVSQSPRYKVAKRGQDVALRCDPISGHVSLFWYQQALGQGPEFLTYFQNEAQLDKSGLPSDRFFAERPEGSVSTLKIQRTQQEDSAVYLCASSDHRDRGPLETQYFGPGTRLLVL.

This chain joins TRBV19 and TRBJ1-5; D ambiguous. CDR1 LNHDA and CDR2 SQIVND come from the germline V gene (reference sequence). V lost 1 base to trimming and J lost 6 bases, with 13 bases between them. The CDR3 totals 15 residues. The CDR3, as DNA: TGTGCCAGTAGTATAGTTCAGATAGCAGGTCAGCCCCAGCATTTT. This codes for CASSIVQIAGQPQHF.

J is TRBJ2-7 and V is TRBV7-6, with D hard to call. This CDR3 has 15 residues. Germline V lookup: CDR1 SGHVS, CDR2 FNYEAQ. Deletions cut 5 bases from V and 3 bases from J, with 17 bases between. As DNA, the CDR3 is TGTGCCAGCAGCCTAGAGGCAGGCCGGAACTACGAGCAGTACTTC. This encodes CASSLEAGRNYEQYF.

The chain recombines TRBV5-1 with TRBJ1-2; maybe TRBD1 (5 bases). V was shortened by 2 bases and J by 3 bases, with 14 bases between the two germline ends. The CDR3 loop spans 15 amino acids. Per the germline V gene, CDR1 is SGHRS and CDR2 is YFSETQ. The CDR3 region is CASSFIRRGDYGYTF. The CDR3 DNA sequence: TGCGCCAGCAGCTTTATAAGGAGAGGGGACTATGGCTACACCTTC.

The V gene is TRBV6-5, the J gene TRBJ2-2; no clear D. V was clipped by 2 bases and J by 6 bases, with 10 bases between them. The CDR3 spans 14 residues. CDR1 is MNHEY and CDR2 is SVGAGI in the germline V gene. CDR3 nucleotide sequence: TGTGCCAGCAGTTACGGGCCGGCCGCCGGGGAGCTGTTTTTT. This translates into CASSYGPAAGELFF.

V usage is TRBV15 and J usage is TRBJ1-5; 11 bases match TRBD1. V was clipped by 4 bases and J by 7 bases; unmatched bases: 6. There are 15 residues in the CDR3. Germline lookup yields CDR1 LNHNV and CDR2 YYDKDF (reference sequence). The CDR3 DNA is TGTGCCACCAGCACCCGGACAGGGGGCGGGCAGCCCCAGCATTTT. It is translated as CATSTRTGGGQPQHF.

This chain connects TRBV29-1 to TRBJ1-1, with D perhaps TRBD1 (5 bases). CDR3 size: 12 residues. Germline V gene data show CDR1 as SQVTM and CDR2 as ANQGSEA. Trimming removed 6 bases at V and 1 base at J, with 9 bases between. The CDR3 coding sequence is TGCAGCGTAGAGACAGCGAACACTGAAGCTTTCTTT. Residues: CSVETANTEAFF.

The V call is TRBV14, the J call TRBJ2-2; either TRBD1 or TRBD2 may supply D (6 bases each). This CDR3 region has 15 residues. Trimming took 4 bases from V and 6 from J, leaving 15 bases between them. Germline values: CDR1 SGHDN, CDR2 FVKESK. CDR3 coding DNA: TGTGCCAGCAGCCCCCTCGGGGGCGCGGCCGGGGAGCTGTTTTTT. Translating gives CASSPLGGAAGELFF.

As for this clone: The same CDR3 arises from other DNA sequences in this sample as well. The V and J genes are TRBV7-9 and TRBJ2-7; D is undetermined. The CDR3 runs 12 residues. Germline lookup yields CDR1 SEHNR and CDR2 FQNEAQ (reference sequence). V lost 2 bases to trimming and J lost 0 bases, with 2 bases between them. The CDR3 DNA reads TGTGCCAGCAGCTTATTCTCCTACGAGCAGTACTTC. It yields the protein CASSLFSYEQYF.

CDR3 region: CASNPNNVLGLGPTNEQFF. CDR3 DNA sequence: TGTGCCAGTAACCCGAATAATGTTTTGGGACTAGGACCCACCAATGAGCAGTTCTTC. J is TRBJ2-1 and V is TRBV19; 8 bases match TRBD2. V dropped 7 bases and J dropped 6; count of bases not matched to a gene: 23. The CDR3 totals 19 residues. The V gene's germline CDR1 is LNHDA and CDR2 SQIVND (reference sequence).

V usage is TRBV29-1 and J usage is TRBJ2-3; D is perhaps TRBD2 (6 bases). In germline, CDR1 is SQVTM, CDR2 ANQGSEA. V shed 7 bases and J shed 1 base, with 12 bases lying between them. The CDR3 sequence is 13 residues long. This CDR3 is CSASGERTDTQYF. Here the CDR3 DNA reads TGCAGCGCATCGGGGGAGCGCACAGATACGCAGTATTTT.

The chain carries TRBV18 and TRBJ1-5; possibly TRBD1 for D (5 bases). CDR1 and CDR2 from the germline V gene are KGHSH and LQKENI. This CDR3 comprises 16 residues. Trimming shortened V by 2 bases and J by 3 bases, and 14 bases separated the two germline ends. CDR3 sequence: CASSPSAGQFNQPQHF. CDR3 nucleotide sequence: TGTGCCAGCTCACCATCGGCTGGACAATTCAATCAGCCCCAGCATTTT.

J is TRBJ2-7 and V is TRBV7-2, with D perhaps given as TRBD1 or TRBD2 (6 bases each). V was pared by 4 bases and J by 2 bases, with 15 bases between. The CDR3 runs 15 residues. CDR1 and CDR2 (germline): SGHTA, FQGNSA. DNA of the CDR3: TGTGCCAGCAGCTCGGGCGGGACAATCCCCTACGAGCAGTACTTC. Protein sequence: CASSSGGTIPYEQYF.

The chain recombines TRBV11-3 with TRBJ2-2; perhaps TRBD2 as D (6 bases). The CDR3 is made up of 13 amino acids. Deletions cut 5 bases from V and 5 bases from J, with 9 bases between. Germline CDR1 is SGHNT and CDR2 is YENEEA. The CDR3 DNA is TGTGCCAGCAGCACGGGGGTTACCGGGGAGCTGTTTTTT. This translates into CASSTGVTGELFF.

The chain uses TRBV6-6 and TRBJ2-7, with D hard to call. CDR3 size: 13 residues. V lost 5 bases, J lost 3 bases, and 11 bases lay in between. Germline V gene data show CDR1 as MNHNY and CDR2 as SVGAGI (reference sequence). In DNA form, the CDR3 reads TGTGCCAGCAGTCTCAACGACCTCTACGAGCAGTACTTC. The encoded protein is CASSLNDLYEQYF.

The rearrangement joins TRBV13 to TRBJ2-7, with TRBD1 matching 7 bases. Germline V gene sequence: CDR1 PRHDT, CDR2 FYEKMQ (reference sequence). The CDR3 runs 13 residues. V trimming: 5 bases; J trimming: 5 bases; junction bases outside the gene matches: 6. CDR3 amino acids: CASSPGTVHEQYF. The CDR3 coding sequence is TGTGCCAGCAGCCCCGGGACAGTCCACGAGCAGTACTTC. The full variable domain, its missing parts supplied by reference TRBV13 and TRBJ2-7, is AAGVIQSPRHLIKEKRETATLKCYPIPRHDTVYWYQQGPGQDPQFLISFYEKMQSDKGSIPDRFSAQQFSDYHSELNMSSLELGDSALYFCASSPGTVHEQYFGPGTRLTVT.

The chain carries TRBV25-1 and TRBJ2-5; TRBD1 agrees at 11 bases. After removal of 4 bases from V and 5 bases from J, the junction contained 6 bases not matched to a gene. In germline, CDR1 is MGHDK, CDR2 SYGVNS. The CDR3 totals 15 residues. The CDR3 bases are TGTGCCAGCAGTGCTACGGGACAGGGGGTTGAGACCCAGTACTTC. Its protein is CASSATGQGVETQYF. The full variable domain, in which reference TRBV25-1 and TRBJ2-5 provide the parts outside the CDR3, is EADIYQTPRYLVIGTGKKITLECSQTMGHDKMYWYQQDPGMELHLIHYSYGVNSTEKGDLSSESTVSRIRTEHFPLTLESARPSHTSQYLCASSATGQGVETQYFGPGTRLLVL.